A single sample is the source of the 12 T cell receptor beta chains below, sequenced in a study of human T cells and chemical hapten exposure. In TCRdb, the RACE reads were re-called with MiXCR into one record per CDR3 protein. The table lists about 89,000 distinct CDR3 sequences, 10% to 14% of them singletons. Documented time point: pre-sensitization, week 0. Treatment indicated: therapeutic diphenylcyclopropenone sensitization with weekly scalp DPC. The source material was whole blood, sampled in connection with sensitization to the hapten diphenylcyclopropenone (DPC). The receptors were gathered from a woman aged 60 to 75 with alopecia areata. Some clones in this sample may be carry-over from other donors' samples.

There are many counts of this clonotype. The chain combines TRBV7-9 with TRBJ2-7; D possibly uses TRBD1 or TRBD2 (5 bases each). CDR3 size: 14 residues. Germline loops: CDR1 SEHNR, CDR2 FQNEAQ (reference sequence). The V end lost 4 bases, the J end lost 2 bases, and 12 bases lay between the germline ends. CDR3 region: CASSSPGPAYEQYF. The CDR3 region has the DNA TGTGCCAGCAGCTCTCCGGGACCCGCCTACGAGCAGTACTTC.

This clonotype has at least ten counts. The V and J genes are TRBV7-3 and TRBJ2-1, with 15 bases identical to TRBD2. There are 18 residues in the CDR3. Germline-derived CDR1 and CDR2 are SGHTA and FQGTGA. V was clipped by 5 bases and J by 4 bases; unmatched bases: 9. CDR3 DNA sequence: TGTGCCAGCAGCCTACCCGGGACTAGCGGGGGGTCATACAATGAGCAGTTCTTC. Translated: CASSLPGTSGGSYNEQFF.

This clonotype was picked up a small number of times. The chain joins TRBV10-3 to TRBJ2-3; 7 nucleotides align to TRBD2. CDR3 length: 13 residues. Germline CDR1 ENHRY, CDR2 SYGVKD. V trimming: 9 bases; J trimming: 2 bases; junction bases outside the gene matches: 5. In DNA, the CDR3 is TGTGCCATAATGGGGGGGAACACAGATACGCAGTATTTT. It specifies CAIMGGNTDTQYF.

This clonotype was detected many times. This chain uses TRBV2 with TRBJ2-3, with 14 bases aligning to TRBD2. The J segment lost 4 bases and the V segment lost 6 bases, leaving 3 bases of the junction unmatched. The V gene's germline CDR1 is SNHLY and CDR2 FYNNEI. This CDR3 contains 15 residues. CDR3 DNA: TGTGCCAGCAGCGCGACTAGCGGGGGGGCAGATACGCAGTATTTT. Translating gives CASSATSGGADTQYF.

The V and J genes are TRBV20-1 and TRBJ2-5; 9 nucleotides match TRBD1. The V and J ends lost 1 base and 4 bases, in that order; junction bases with no gene match: 4. The CDR3 runs to 14 residues. Germline values: CDR1 DFQATT, CDR2 SNEGSKA (reference sequence). The CDR3 DNA follows: TGCAGTGCTAGAGGTTGGGACAGGGCAGAGACCCAGTACTTC. The encoded protein is CSARGWDRAETQYF.

This clonotype has ten or more counts. The chain carries TRBV14 and TRBJ1-1, with TRBD1 as a possible D gene (6 bases). The CDR3 consists of 15 residues. With 3 bases removed from V and 3 bases from J, the gap between germline ends came to 14 bases. CDR1 and CDR2 from the germline V gene are SGHDN and FVKESK. The CDR3 region is CASSHIGQGYTEAFF. CDR3 DNA: TGTGCCAGCAGCCATATTGGGCAGGGGTACACTGAAGCTTTCTTT.

The V call is TRBV20-1, the J call TRBJ2-3; 8 bases line up with TRBD2. CDR1 and CDR2 from the germline V gene are DFQATT and SNEGSKA (reference sequence). The ends lost 3 bases at V and 2 bases at J; junction bases unmatched: 13. The CDR3 has 17 residues. CDR3 sequence reads: CSASGGASSLNTDTQYF. The CDR3 region has the DNA TGCAGTGCTAGCGGGGGGGCCTCTAGCCTAAACACAGATACGCAGTATTTT.

This clonotype turned up a few times. The chain uses TRBV27 and TRBJ2-7; D gene unclear. The CDR3 totals 14 residues. CDR1 MNHEY and CDR2 SMNVEV come from the germline V gene (reference sequence). V was clipped by 6 bases and J by 2 bases, with 14 bases between them. In nucleotides, the CDR3 is TGTGCCAGCAGATCTCGGACGGTAACCTACGAGCAGTACTTC. It specifies CASRSRTVTYEQYF.

This clonotype has at least ten counts. CDR3 DNA sequence: TGTGCCAGCAGCCCCGACAGAAACTATGGCTACACCTTC. It yields the protein CASSPDRNYGYTF. The V call is TRBV14, the J call TRBJ1-2, with D perhaps TRBD1 (5 bases). Trimming stripped 4 bases from V and 2 bases from J, with 8 bases between. The CDR3 is 13 residues long. Germline V gene data show CDR1 as SGHDN and CDR2 as FVKESK.

The CDR3 loop reads CASGLVGTQVAEAFF. CDR3 bases: TGTGCTAGTGGTTTGGTAGGGACCCAGGTGGCTGAAGCTTTCTTT. This rearrangement joins TRBV12-5 to TRBJ1-1; D perhaps matches TRBD1 (5 bases). V dropped 0 bases and J dropped 6 bases, with 14 bases sitting between them. Germline V CDR1 and CDR2: LGHNT, FRNRAP. This CDR3 is built from 15 residues. Supplemented by reference TRBV12-5 and TRBJ1-1, the full variable domain reads DARVTQTPRHKVTEMGQEVTMRCQPILGHNTVFWYRQTMMQGLELLAYFRNRAPLDDSGMPKDRFSAEMPDATLATLKIQPSEPRDSAVYFCASGLVGTQVAEAFFGQGTRLTVV.

The table lists this clonotype with a few counts. The J gene is TRBJ2-2, the V gene TRBV5-1; D unclear. Between the trimmed V and J ends, which lost 3 bases and 5 bases, there was a span of 11 bases. The germline V gene encodes CDR1 SGHRS and CDR2 YFSETQ. CDR3 length: 14 residues. In DNA, the CDR3 is TGCGCCAGCAGCTCCGGCCCACCTACCGGGGAGCTGTTTTTT. It specifies CASSSGPPTGELFF.

This clonotype was detected many times. The chain is built from TRBV5-1 and TRBJ2-3, with a tentative D call TRBD2 (5 bases). Germline assignment: CDR1 SGHRS and CDR2 YFSETQ. Trimming cost V 1 base and J 3 bases, with 9 bases left between them. The CDR3 is 14 amino acids. CDR3: CASSLTGVTDTQYF. The CDR3 region has the DNA TGCGCCAGCAGCTTGACCGGGGTTACAGATACGCAGTATTTT.